Listed below are T cell receptor beta chains from one sample, sequenced in a study of shared clonotypes between healthy human individuals. Data came from immunoSEQ multiplex PCR; TCRdb stores just in-frame clones and leaves some out. The table lists around 690,000 clones, 90% of them singletons. Material: memory CD8+ T cells from PBMCs. These receptors came from a man in his late teens or twenties in good health. Some clones in this sample may be carry-over from other donors' samples. Each CDR3 is given with its conserved first and last residue. D genes are given only for firm matches. Size is stated for part of the rows, as once, few or many counts, or as a class when the clone is expanded.

d_gene | abundance | j_gene | v_gene | len | CDR3aa | CDR3nt
TRBD2 | once | TRBJ2-7 | TRBV28 | 14 | CASSPGEREDEQYF | TGTGCCAGCAGCCCCGGGGAACGGGAGGACGAGCAGTACTTC
TRBD1 | NA | TRBJ1-2 | TRBV9 | 15 | CASSPRGQAFGGYTF | TGTGCCAGCAGCCCCCGGGGACAGGCCTTTGGGGGCTACACCTTC
NA | NA | TRBJ2-7 | TRBV27 | 11 | CASRYSYEQYF | TGTGCCAGCAGATACTCCTACGAGCAGTACTTC
TRBD2 | once | TRBJ2-1 | TRBV4-1 | 20 | CASSQDPGLAVSFSYNEQFF | TGCGCCAGCAGCCAAGATCCCGGACTAGCAGTCTCTTTCTCCTACAATGAGCAGTTCTTC
NA | NA | TRBJ1-4 | TRBV7-9 | 14 | CASSPPSVDEKLFF | TGTGCCAGCAGCCCCCCCTCGGTCGATGAAAAACTGTTTTTT
NA | NA | TRBJ2-6 | TRBV5-8 | 19 | CASSFSREDRSAGANVLTF | TGTGCCAGCAGCTTTTCCAGGGAAGATAGGTCAGCGGGGGCCAACGTCCTGACTTTC
NA | NA | TRBJ2-5 | TRBV27 | 16 | CASSLSFGEMRETQYF | TGTGCCAGCAGTTTATCGTTCGGGGAAATGCGGGAGACCCAGTACTTC
TRBD1 | NA | TRBJ2-5 | TRBV27 | 13 | CASSPPSDRVQYF | TGTGCCAGCAGTCCACCGTCAGACAGGGTCCAGTACTTC
NA | NA | TRBJ2-7 | TRBV19 | 15 | CASSIGRNIGYEQYF | TGTGCCAGTAGTATCGGAAGGAATATTGGCTACGAGCAGTACTTC
NA | NA | TRBJ2-3 | TRBV15 | 17 | CATSREGPGSATDTQYF | TGTGCCACCAGCAGAGAAGGCCCAGGGTCAGCAACAGATACGCAGTATTTT
NA | once | TRBJ1-1 | TRBV7-8 | 12 | CASSLRPTEAFF | TGTGCCAGCAGCTTGAGGCCCACTGAAGCTTTCTTT
NA | NA | TRBJ2-7 | TRBV27 | 14 | CASSLGAQGYEQYF | TGTGCCAGCAGTTTGGGGGCTCAAGGCTACGAGCAGTACTTC
TRBD2 | NA | TRBJ2-7 | TRBV28 | 15 | CASSPRLADSYEQYF | TGTGCCAGCAGTCCCCGACTAGCGGACTCCTACGAGCAGTACTTC
TRBD2 | NA | TRBJ2-1 | TRBV9 | 16 | CASSVDSSGSYNEQFF | TGTGCCAGCAGCGTAGATTCTAGCGGATCCTACAATGAGCAGTTCTTC
NA | once | TRBJ2-7 | TRBV11-2 | 12 | CASSSQGNEQYF | TGTGCCAGCAGCTCTCAGGGTAACGAGCAGTACTTC
NA | NA | TRBJ2-7 | TRBV2 | 14 | CASSDDSFSYEQYF | TGTGCCAGCAGTGACGACAGCTTCTCCTACGAGCAGTACTTC
NA | NA | TRBJ2-7 | TRBV7-9 | 17 | CASSLVSLAERGYEQYF | TGTGCCAGCAGCTTAGTTTCGCTAGCTGAACGGGGGTACGAGCAGTACTTC
NA | NA | TRBJ1-1 | TRBV7-9 | 15 | CASSLRRGRNTEAFF | TGTGCCAGCAGCTTAAGGAGGGGGAGGAACACTGAAGCTTTCTTT
NA | few | TRBJ1-2 | TRBV7-9 | 11 | CASSLGHGYTF | TGTGCCAGCAGCTTAGGGCATGGCTACACCTTC
TRBD1 | NA | TRBJ1-2 | TRBV28 | 15 | CASSPMTGVGYGYTF | TGTGCCAGCAGTCCAATGACAGGGGTAGGGTATGGCTACACCTTC
NA | NA | TRBJ2-7 | TRBV2 | 16 | CASSDRMGRSPYEQYF | TGTGCCAGCAGTGATCGAATGGGCCGTAGCCCCTACGAGCAGTACTTC
NA | NA | TRBJ2-2 | TRBV4-2 | 15 | CASSQGYVQTTELFF | TGTGCCAGCAGCCAAGGGTATGTACAAACGACGGAGCTGTTTTTT
NA | medium-sized | TRBJ2-7 | TRBV4-2 | 15 | CASSQDAGSSYEQYF | TGTGCCAGCAGCCAAGACGCCGGGAGCTCCTACGAGCAGTACTTC
NA | NA | TRBJ2-3 | TRBV7-9 | 14 | CASSSRTVLDTQYF | TGTGCCAGCAGCTCCAGGACTGTTTTGGATACGCAGTATTTT
TRBD1 | NA | TRBJ1-1 | TRBV6-9 | 19 | CASSWPTGTARVLNTEAFF | TGTGCCAGCAGTTGGCCAACCGGGACAGCTAGGGTATTGAACACTGAAGCTTTCTTT
NA | NA | TRBJ2-3 | TRBV28 | 14 | CASSMRTSTDTQYF | TGTGCCAGCAGTATGCGGACAAGCACAGATACGCAGTATTTT
TRBD2 | NA | TRBJ2-7 | TRBV19 | 13 | CASSPGLVYEQYF | TGTGCCAGTAGCCCGGGACTAGTTTACGAGCAGTACTTC
NA | NA | TRBJ2-1 | TRBV29-1 | 14 | CSVGPRGVTNEQFF | TGCAGCGTTGGGCCCCGGGGAGTCACCAATGAGCAGTTCTTC
NA | NA | TRBJ2-5 | TRBV9 | 15 | CASSAGPGPKETQYF | TGTGCCAGCAGCGCTGGACCGGGACCAAAAGAGACCCAGTACTTC
NA | NA | TRBJ2-1 | TRBV28 | 14 | CASSFLGEVNEQFF | TGTGCCAGCAGTTTTCTGGGAGAGGTCAATGAGCAGTTCTTC
NA | NA | TRBJ2-7 | TRBV9 | 14 | CASSPTGAIYEQYF | TGTGCCAGCAGCCCTACGGGTGCGATCTACGAGCAGTACTTC
NA | NA | TRBJ1-2 | TRBV7-9 | 14 | CASSLEDRNYGYTF | TGTGCCAGCAGCTTAGAGGACCGAAACTATGGCTACACCTTC
TRBD2 | NA | TRBJ2-3 | TRBV9 | 15 | CASGLADVGTDTQYF | TGTGCCAGCGGGCTAGCGGACGTGGGCACAGATACGCAGTATTTT
NA | once | TRBJ2-7 | TRBV27 | 14 | CASSFSRMGLEQYF | TGTGCCAGCAGTTTCTCACGTATGGGTCTCGAGCAGTACTTC
NA | NA | TRBJ2-7 | TRBV9 | 11 | CASSVGDEQYF | TGTGCCAGCAGCGTAGGGGACGAGCAGTACTTC
NA | NA | TRBJ2-7 | TRBV19 | 13 | CASSMGGVHEQYF | TGTGCCAGTAGTATGGGTGGGGTCCACGAGCAGTACTTC
NA | NA | TRBJ2-7 | TRBV7-9 | 15 | CASSFSGTETYEQYF | TGTGCCAGCAGCTTCTCCGGGACGGAAACCTACGAGCAGTACTTC
NA | once | TRBJ2-7 | TRBV6-5 | 14 | CASSAMISWSEQYF | TGTGCCAGCAGTGCTATGATTAGTTGGTCCGAGCAGTACTTC
NA | NA | TRBJ1-2 | TRBV29-1 | 12 | CSVHTKPFLYTF | TGCAGCGTTCATACAAAACCTTTCTTGTACACCTTC
NA | NA | TRBJ1-1 | TRBV28 | 12 | CASSSGFTEAFF | TGTGCCAGCAGTTCCGGATTTACTGAAGCTTTCTTT